This T cell receptor (beta chain) comes out of a study of CD8+ T cells in alopecia areata. After isolation, RNA underwent reverse transcription to generate cDNA as the sequencing template. Clones were read by immunoSEQ multiplex PCR, and TCRdb kept only the in-frame ones, dropping some. The profile covers 200,000 to 250,000 clones, with 56% appearing a single time and roughly 5% taken by the ten largest. This clone was picked up a small number of times. Per germline, CDR1 ENHRY and CDR2 SYGVKD. Trimming took 4 bases from V and 0 from J; bases not matched to a gene: 14. CDR3 size: 20 residues. The origin of this receptor is a human donor in good health. The chain joins TRBV10-3 to TRBJ1-6, with 8 bases that match TRBD1. Material: CD8+ T cells sorted from blood. In DNA form, the CDR3 reads TGTGCCATCAGTGCCGCAGGGGGCGATTCGCACAACTCCTATAATTCACCCCTCCACTTT. Amino acid sequence: CAISAAGGDSHNSYNSPLHF.